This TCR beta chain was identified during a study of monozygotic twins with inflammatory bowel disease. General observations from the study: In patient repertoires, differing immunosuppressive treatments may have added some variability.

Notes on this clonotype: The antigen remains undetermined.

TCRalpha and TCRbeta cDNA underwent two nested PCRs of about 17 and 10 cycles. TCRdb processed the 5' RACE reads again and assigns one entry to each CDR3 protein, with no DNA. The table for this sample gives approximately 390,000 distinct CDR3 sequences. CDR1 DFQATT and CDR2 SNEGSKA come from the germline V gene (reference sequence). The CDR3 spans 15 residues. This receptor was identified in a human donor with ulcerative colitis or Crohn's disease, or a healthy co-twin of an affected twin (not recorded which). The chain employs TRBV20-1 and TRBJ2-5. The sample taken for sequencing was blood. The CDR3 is CSVRTIAGFGETQYF.